This TCR beta chain was sequenced in a study of cytomegalovirus exposure and HLA in healthy donors. Points on this clone: What it binds is unknown.

Trimming cost V 4 bases and J 3 bases; bases outside gene matches: 5. Germline CDR1 SGHRS, CDR2 YFSETQ. The CDR3 covers 15 residues. Study-wide results and limits: In an earlier analysis, productive rearrangement rates for most beta V segments clustered near 87% or 30%.

60 Vbeta and 13 Jbeta primers were used in PCR. Profiled with immunoSEQ multiplex PCR; TCRdb holds only in-frame clones, not every one. The sample holds 90,000 to 100,000 clones; roughly 75% are singletons and the top ten take around 0.74%. The receptor comes from a woman in her sixties or seventies in good health and CMV-seronegative. The chain is built from TRBV5-1 and TRBJ2-2, with 8 bases that match TRBD1. The sequencing input was PBMCs. In DNA, the CDR3 is TGCGCCAGCAGCATTTACAGGGGGGACACCGGGGAGCTGTTTTTT. Translated, it gives CASSIYRGDTGELFF.